The 5 T cell receptor beta chains reported below all come from one sample, sequenced in a study of T cell responses to AZD1222 COVID-19 vaccine. Only in-frame clones appear in the TCRdb table, and some are missing; sequencing was by immunoSEQ multiplex PCR. This sample carries about 140,000 clones, roughly 87% of them seen once, and the ten largest clones take around 5%. Here the sequenced sample was peripheral blood, taken 28 days after the second dose of the MenACWY control vaccine. All receptors derive from an adult who received the MenACWY meningococcal vaccine as a control.

DNA for the CDR3: TGTGCCAGCAGCGCATCCAAAAACACTGAAGCTTTCTTT. Protein product: CASSASKNTEAFF. This chain uses TRBV9 with TRBJ1-1; D gene uncertain. Trimming took 3 bases from V and 2 from J, leaving 8 bases between them. CDR3 size: 13 residues. Looked up from germline, CDR1 is SGDLS and CDR2 is YYNGEE. The whole variable domain, filled in from reference TRBV9 and TRBJ1-1, reads DSGVTQTPKHLITATGQRVTLRCSPRSGDLSVYWYQQSLDQGLQFLIQYYNGEERAKGNILERFSAQQFPDLHSELNLSSLELGDSALYFCASSASKNTEAFFGQGTRLTVV.

The J gene is TRBJ1-1, the V gene TRBV12-3 or TRBV12-4; no clear D. This CDR3 comprises 13 residues. V was pared by 10 bases and J by 4 bases, with 16 bases between. CDR3 nucleotide sequence: TGTGCCATCGGGAGGGTCTACTCCACTGAAGCTTTCTTT. Translated, it gives CAIGRVYSTEAFF.

The V gene is TRBV5-5, the J gene TRBJ2-7; maybe TRBD2 (5 bases). V lost 2 bases and J 5 bases, leaving 14 bases between the germline ends. This CDR3 contains 14 residues. The germline gives CDR1 SGHKS, CDR2 YYEKEE (reference sequence). The CDR3 nucleotides read TGTGCCAGCAGCTTTCGGACTGTATCCGACGAGCAGTACTTC. Residues: CASSFRTVSDEQYF.

In this sample, this clone turned up once. This CDR3 reads CASSYREGGGNTIYF. CDR3 sequence (DNA): TGTGCCAGCAGTTACAGGGAAGGTGGCGGAAACACCATATATTTT. This chain connects TRBV6-2 or TRBV6-3 to TRBJ1-3; D is undetermined. Trimming took 2 bases from V and 4 from J, leaving 12 bases between them. From germline, CDR1 is MNHEY and CDR2 SVGEGT. The CDR3 consists of 15 residues.

The chain is built from TRBV7-8 and TRBJ2-7; the D gene is possibly TRBD1 (6 bases). CDR1 SGHVS and CDR2 FQNEAQ come from the germline V gene. V lost 5 bases and J 2 bases, leaving 13 bases between the germline ends. The CDR3 length is 14 residues. CDR3 DNA sequence: TGTGCCAGCAGCCCCCGACAGGCCACCTACGAGCAGTACTTC. The encoded protein is CASSPRQATYEQYF.